This T cell receptor beta chain was identified during a study of blood T cell repertoires in COVID-19. Between the trimmed V and J ends, which lost 0 bases and 5 bases, there was a span of 13 bases. Looked up from germline, CDR1 is MNHEY and CDR2 is SMNVEV (reference sequence). The CDR3 loop spans 15 amino acids. The data were produced by immunoSEQ multiplex PCR, yet TCRdb's version contains in-frame clones alone and is incomplete. Among 250,000 to 350,000 clones listed, about 88% were seen once. The J gene is TRBJ1-2, the V gene TRBV27; D remains unclear. The sequence came from a woman in her fifties or sixties in a cohort exposed to, infected with or recovered from COVID-19 (not recorded which). The sequencing input was PBMCs or T cells enriched from blood (not recorded which). CDR3 DNA: TGTGCCAGCAGTTTATCGTCGGACCGGGAATATGGCTACACCTTC. Its protein product is CASSLSSDREYGYTF.